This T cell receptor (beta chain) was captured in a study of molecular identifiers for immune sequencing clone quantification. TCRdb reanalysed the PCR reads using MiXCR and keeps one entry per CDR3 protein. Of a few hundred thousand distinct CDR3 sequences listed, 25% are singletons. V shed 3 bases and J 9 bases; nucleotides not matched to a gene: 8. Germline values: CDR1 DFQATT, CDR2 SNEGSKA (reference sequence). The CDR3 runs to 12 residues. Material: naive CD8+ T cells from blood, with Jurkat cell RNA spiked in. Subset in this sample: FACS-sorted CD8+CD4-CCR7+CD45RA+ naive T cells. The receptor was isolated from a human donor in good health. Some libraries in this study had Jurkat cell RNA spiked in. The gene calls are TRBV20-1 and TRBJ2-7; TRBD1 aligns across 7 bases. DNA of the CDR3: TGCAGTGCTAGGAGCGGACAGGACGGGCAGTACTTC. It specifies CSARSGQDGQYF.